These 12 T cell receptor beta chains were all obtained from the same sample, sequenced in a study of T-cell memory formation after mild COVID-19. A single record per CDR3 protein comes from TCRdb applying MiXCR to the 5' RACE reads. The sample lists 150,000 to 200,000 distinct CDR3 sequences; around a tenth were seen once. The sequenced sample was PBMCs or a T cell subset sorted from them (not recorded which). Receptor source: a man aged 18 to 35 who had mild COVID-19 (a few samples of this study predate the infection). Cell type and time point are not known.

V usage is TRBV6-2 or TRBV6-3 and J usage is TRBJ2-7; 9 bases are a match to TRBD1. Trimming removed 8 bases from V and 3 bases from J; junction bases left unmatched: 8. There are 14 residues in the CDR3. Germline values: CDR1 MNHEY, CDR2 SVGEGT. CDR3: CASSRTGAHYEQYV. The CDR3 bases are TGTGCCAGCTCCCGGACAGGGGCTCACTACGAGCAGTACGTC.

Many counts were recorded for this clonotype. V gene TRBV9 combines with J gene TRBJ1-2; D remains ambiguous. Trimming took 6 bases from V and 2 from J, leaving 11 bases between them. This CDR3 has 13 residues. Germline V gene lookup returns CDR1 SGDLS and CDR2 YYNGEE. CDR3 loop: CASTPGFNYGYTF. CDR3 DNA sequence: TGTGCCAGCACGCCGGGTTTCAACTATGGCTACACCTTC.

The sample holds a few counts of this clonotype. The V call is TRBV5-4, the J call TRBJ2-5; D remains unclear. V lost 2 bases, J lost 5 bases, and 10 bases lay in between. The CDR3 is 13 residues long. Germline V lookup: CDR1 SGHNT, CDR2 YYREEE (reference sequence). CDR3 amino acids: CASSLPSEETQYF. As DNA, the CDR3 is TGTGCCAGCAGCTTACCTAGTGAGGAGACCCAGTACTTC.

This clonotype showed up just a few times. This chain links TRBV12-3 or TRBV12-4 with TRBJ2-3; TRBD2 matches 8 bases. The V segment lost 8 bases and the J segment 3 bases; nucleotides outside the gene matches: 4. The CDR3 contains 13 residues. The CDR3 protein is CASGLAVTDTQYF. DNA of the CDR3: TGTGCCAGCGGACTAGCAGTAACAGATACGCAGTATTTT.

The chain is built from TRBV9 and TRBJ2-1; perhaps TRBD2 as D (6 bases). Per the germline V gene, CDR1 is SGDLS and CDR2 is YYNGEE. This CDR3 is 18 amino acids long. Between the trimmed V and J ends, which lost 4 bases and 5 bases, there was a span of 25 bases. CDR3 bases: TGTGCCAGCAGCCCCAGCGCTGGGATGCGGGGCAACGACAATGAGCAGTTCTTC. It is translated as CASSPSAGMRGNDNEQFF.

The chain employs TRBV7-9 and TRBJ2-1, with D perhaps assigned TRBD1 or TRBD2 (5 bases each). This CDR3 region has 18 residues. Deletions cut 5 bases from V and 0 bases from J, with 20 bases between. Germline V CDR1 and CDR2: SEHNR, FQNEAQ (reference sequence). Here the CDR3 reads CASSPSPGRLSSYNEQFF. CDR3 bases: TGTGCCAGCAGCCCCTCTCCGGGACGCCTGAGCTCCTACAATGAGCAGTTCTTC. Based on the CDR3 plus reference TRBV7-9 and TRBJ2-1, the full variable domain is DTGVSQNPRHKITKRGQNVTFRCDPISEHNRLYWYRQTLGQGPEFLTYFQNEAQLEKSRLLSDRFSAERPKGSFSTLEIQRTEQGDSAMYLCASSPSPGRLSSYNEQFFGPGTRLTVL.

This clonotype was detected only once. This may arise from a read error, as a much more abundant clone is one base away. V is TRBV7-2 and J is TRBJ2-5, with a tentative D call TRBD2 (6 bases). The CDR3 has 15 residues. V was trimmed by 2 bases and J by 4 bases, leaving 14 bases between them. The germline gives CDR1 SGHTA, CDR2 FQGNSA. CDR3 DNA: TGTGCCAGCAGCTTACCCCAGTCGGGGGTAGAGACCCAGTACTTC. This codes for CASSLPQSGVETQYF.

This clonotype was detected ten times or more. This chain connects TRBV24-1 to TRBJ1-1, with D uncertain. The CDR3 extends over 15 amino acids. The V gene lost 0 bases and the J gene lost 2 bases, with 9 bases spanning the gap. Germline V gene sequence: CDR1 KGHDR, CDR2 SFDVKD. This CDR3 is CATSDLGPVNTEAFF. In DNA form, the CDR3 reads TGTGCCACCAGTGATTTGGGGCCGGTAAACACTGAAGCTTTCTTT.

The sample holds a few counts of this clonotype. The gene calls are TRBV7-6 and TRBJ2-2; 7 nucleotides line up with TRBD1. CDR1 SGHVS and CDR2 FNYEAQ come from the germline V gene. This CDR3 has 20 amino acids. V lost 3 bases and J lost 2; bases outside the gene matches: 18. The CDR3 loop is CASSFFLTGKLQRNTGELFF. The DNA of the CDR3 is TGTGCCAGCAGCTTTTTCTTGACAGGGAAGCTCCAAAGAAACACCGGGGAGCTGTTTTTT.

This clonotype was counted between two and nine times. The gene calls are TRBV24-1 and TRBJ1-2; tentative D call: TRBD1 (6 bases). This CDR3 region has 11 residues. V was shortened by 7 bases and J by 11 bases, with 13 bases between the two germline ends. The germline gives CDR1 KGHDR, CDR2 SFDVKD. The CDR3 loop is CATSKGVGYTF. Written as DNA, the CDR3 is TGTGCCACCAGCAAGGGGGTCGGTTACACCTTC.

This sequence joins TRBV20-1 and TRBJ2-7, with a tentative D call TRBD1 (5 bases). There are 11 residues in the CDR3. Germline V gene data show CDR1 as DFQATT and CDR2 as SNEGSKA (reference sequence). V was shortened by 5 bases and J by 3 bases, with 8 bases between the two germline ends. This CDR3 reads CSASQGYEQYV. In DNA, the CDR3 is TGCAGTGCTTCGCAGGGCTACGAGCAGTACGTC.

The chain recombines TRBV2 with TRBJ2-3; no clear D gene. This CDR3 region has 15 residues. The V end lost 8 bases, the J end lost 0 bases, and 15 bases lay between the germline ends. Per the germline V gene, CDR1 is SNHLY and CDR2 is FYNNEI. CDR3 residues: CASLYGPASTDTQYF. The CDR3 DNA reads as TGTGCCAGCCTGTATGGGCCGGCTAGCACAGATACGCAGTATTTT.